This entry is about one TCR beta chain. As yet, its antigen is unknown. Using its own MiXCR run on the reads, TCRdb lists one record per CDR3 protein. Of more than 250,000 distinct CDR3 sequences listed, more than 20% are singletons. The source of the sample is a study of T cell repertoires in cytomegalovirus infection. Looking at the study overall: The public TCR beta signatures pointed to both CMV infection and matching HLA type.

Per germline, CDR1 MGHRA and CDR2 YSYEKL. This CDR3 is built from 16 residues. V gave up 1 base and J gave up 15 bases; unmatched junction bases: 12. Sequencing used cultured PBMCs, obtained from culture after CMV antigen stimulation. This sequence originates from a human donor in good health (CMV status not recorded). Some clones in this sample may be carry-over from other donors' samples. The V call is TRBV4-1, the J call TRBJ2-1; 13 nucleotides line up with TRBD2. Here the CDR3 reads CASSQGGLAGSRSRFF. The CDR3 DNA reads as TGCGCCAGCAGCCAAGGGGGACTAGCGGGGAGTAGGTCCAGGTTCTTC.